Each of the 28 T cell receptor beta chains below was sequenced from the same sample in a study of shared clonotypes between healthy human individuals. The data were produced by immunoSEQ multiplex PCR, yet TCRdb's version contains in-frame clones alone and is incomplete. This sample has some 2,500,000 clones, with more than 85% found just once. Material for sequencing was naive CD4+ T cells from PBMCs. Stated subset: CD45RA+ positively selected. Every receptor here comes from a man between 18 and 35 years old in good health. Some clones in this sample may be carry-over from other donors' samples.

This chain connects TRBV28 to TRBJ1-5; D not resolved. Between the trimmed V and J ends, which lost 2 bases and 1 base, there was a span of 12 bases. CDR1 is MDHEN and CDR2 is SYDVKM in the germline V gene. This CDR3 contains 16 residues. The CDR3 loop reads CASSLTTRRSNQPQHF. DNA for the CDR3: TGTGCCAGCAGTTTAACAACCCGGCGCAGCAATCAGCCCCAGCATTTT.

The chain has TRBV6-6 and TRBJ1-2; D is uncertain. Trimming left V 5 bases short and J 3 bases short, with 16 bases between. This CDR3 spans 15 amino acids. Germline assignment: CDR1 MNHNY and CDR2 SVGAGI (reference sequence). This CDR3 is CASSTRHSGYYGYTF. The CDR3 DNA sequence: TGTGCCAGCAGTACCCGACACAGTGGGTACTATGGCTACACCTTC.

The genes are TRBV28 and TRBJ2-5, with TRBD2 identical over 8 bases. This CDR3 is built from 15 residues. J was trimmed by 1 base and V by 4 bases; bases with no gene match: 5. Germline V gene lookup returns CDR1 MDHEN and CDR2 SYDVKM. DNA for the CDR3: TGTGCCAGCAGTTGGGGCGGGAGGTCCCAAGAGACCCAGTACTTC. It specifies CASSWGGRSQETQYF. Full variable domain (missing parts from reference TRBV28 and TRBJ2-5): DVKVTQSSRYLVKRTGEKVFLECVQDMDHENMFWYRQDPGLGLRLIYFSYDVKMKEKGDIPEGYSVSREKKERFSLILESASTNQTSMYLCASSWGGRSQETQYFGPGTRLLVL.

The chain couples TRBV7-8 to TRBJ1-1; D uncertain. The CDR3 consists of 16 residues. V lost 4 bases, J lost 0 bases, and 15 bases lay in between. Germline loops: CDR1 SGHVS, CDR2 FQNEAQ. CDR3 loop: CASSSLPVLMNTEAFF. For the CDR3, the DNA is TGTGCCAGCAGCTCGCTACCCGTGCTCATGAACACTGAAGCTTTCTTT.

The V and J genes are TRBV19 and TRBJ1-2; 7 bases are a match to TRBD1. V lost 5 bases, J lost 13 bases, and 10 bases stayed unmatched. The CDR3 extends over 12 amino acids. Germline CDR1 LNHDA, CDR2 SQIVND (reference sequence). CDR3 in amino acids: CASSPPGQGVTF. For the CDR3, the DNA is TGTGCCAGTAGTCCCCCCGGGCAGGGGGTCACCTTC. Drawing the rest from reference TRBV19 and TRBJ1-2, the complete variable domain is DGGITQSPKYLFRKEGQNVTLSCEQNLNHDAMYWYRQDPGQGLRLIYYSQIVNDFQKGDIAEGYSVSREKKESFPLTVTSAQKNPTAFYLCASSPPGQGVTFGSGTRLTVV.

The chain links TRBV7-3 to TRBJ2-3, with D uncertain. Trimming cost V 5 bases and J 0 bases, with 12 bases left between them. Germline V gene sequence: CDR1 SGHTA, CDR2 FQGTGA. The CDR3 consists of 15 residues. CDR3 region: CASSPNRMSTDTQYF. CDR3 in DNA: TGTGCCAGCAGCCCAAATCGGATGAGCACAGATACGCAGTATTTT.

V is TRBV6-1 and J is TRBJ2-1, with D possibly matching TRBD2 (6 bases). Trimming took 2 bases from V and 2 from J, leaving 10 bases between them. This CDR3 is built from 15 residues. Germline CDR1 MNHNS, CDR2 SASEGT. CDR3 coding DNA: TGTGCCAGCAGTGAAATGGCGGGACCCTACAATGAGCAGTTCTTC. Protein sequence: CASSEMAGPYNEQFF.

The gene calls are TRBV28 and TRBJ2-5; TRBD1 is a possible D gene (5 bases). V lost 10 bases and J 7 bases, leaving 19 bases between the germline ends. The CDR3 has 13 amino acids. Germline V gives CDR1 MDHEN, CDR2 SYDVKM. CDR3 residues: CAIRTGFDMTQYF. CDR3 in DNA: TGTGCCATCCGTACAGGATTCGACATGACCCAGTACTTC.

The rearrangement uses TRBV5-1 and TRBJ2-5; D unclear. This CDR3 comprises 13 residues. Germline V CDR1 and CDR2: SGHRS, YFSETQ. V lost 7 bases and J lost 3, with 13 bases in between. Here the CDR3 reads CASYFGAEETQYF. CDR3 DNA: TGCGCCAGCTACTTCGGCGCGGAAGAGACCCAGTACTTC.

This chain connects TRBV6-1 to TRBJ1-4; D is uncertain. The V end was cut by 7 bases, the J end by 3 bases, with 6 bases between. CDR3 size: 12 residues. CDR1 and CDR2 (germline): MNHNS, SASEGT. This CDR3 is CASTGPNEKLFF. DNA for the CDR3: TGTGCCAGCACGGGTCCTAATGAAAAACTGTTTTTT.

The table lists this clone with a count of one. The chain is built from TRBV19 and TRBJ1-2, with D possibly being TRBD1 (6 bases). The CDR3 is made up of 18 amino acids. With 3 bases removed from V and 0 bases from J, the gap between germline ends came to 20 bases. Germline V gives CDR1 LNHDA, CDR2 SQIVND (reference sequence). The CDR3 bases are TGTGCCAGTAGTATCGCGTGGGACAATTCCGGGGCTAACTATGGCTACACCTTC. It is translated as CASSIAWDNSGANYGYTF.

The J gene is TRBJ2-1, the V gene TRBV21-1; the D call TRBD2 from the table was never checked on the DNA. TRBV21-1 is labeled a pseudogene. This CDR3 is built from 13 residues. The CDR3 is CARPPRREIEQFF. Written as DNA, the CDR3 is TGTGCCCGACCACCGCGGCGGGAGATTGAGCAGTTCTTC.

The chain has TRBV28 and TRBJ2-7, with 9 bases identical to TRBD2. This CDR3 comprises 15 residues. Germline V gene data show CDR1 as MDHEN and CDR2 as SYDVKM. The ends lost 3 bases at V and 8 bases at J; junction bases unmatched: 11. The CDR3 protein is CASSLGTSPTEKQYF. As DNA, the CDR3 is TGTGCCAGCAGTTTGGGGACTAGCCCTACGGAGAAGCAGTACTTC.

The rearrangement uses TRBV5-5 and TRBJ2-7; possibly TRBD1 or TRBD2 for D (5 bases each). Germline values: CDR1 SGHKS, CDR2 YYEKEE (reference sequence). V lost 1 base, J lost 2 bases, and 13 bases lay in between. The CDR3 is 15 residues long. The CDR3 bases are TGTGCCAGCAGCTTGAGAGGGGACCGAGCCTACGAGCAGTACTTC. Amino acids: CASSLRGDRAYEQYF.

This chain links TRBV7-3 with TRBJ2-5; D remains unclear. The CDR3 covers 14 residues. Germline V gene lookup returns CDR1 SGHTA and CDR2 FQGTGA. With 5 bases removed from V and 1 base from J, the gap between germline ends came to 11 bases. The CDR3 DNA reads TGTGCCAGCAGCCCTTTTGGCGTCCAAGAGACCCAGTACTTC. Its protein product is CASSPFGVQETQYF. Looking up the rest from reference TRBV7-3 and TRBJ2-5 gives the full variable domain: GAGVSQTPSNKVTEKGKYVELRCDPISGHTALYWYRQSLGQGPEFLIYFQGTGAADDSGLPNDRFFAVRPEGSVSTLKIQRTERGDSAVYLCASSPFGVQETQYFGPGTRLLVL.

As DNA, the CDR3 is TGTGCCTGGACTAGCGGTCCCTACGAGCAGTACTTC. It specifies CAWTSGPYEQYF. The chain combines TRBV30 with TRBJ2-7; the match to TRBD2 covers 7 bases. This CDR3 comprises 12 residues. The germline gives CDR1 GTSNPN, CDR2 SVGIG (reference sequence). V dropped 4 bases and J dropped 2; count of bases not matched to a gene: 2.

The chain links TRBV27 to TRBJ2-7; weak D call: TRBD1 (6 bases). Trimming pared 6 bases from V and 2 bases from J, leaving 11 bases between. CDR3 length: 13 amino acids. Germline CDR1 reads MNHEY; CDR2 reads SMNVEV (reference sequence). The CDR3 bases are TGTGCCAGCAGGCGTCAGGGGCCCTACGAGCAGTACTTC. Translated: CASRRQGPYEQYF.

The CDR3 DNA reads TGTGCCAGCAGTGAGAGGTCGGTAGCGGGAAACAATGAGCAGTTCTTC. Its translation: CASSERSVAGNNEQFF. The chain carries TRBV6-1 and TRBJ2-1; TRBD2 agrees at 8 bases. Germline V gives CDR1 MNHNS, CDR2 SASEGT. The CDR3 spans 16 residues. The ends lost 3 bases at V and 5 bases at J; junction bases unmatched: 9.

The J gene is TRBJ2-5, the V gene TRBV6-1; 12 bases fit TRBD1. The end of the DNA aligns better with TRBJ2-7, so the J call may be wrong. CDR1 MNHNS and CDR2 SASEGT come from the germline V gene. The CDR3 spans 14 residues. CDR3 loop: CASSRDRGLYEQYF. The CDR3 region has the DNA TGTGCCAGCAGTCGGGACAGGGGGCTCTACGAGCAGTACTTC.

CDR3 sequence reads: CSVDRGQTMNTEAFF. CDR3 in DNA: TGCAGCGTCGACAGGGGGCAAACGATGAACACTGAAGCTTTCTTT. The chain joins TRBV29-1 to TRBJ1-1, with 10 bases fitting TRBD1. The J segment lost 0 bases and the V segment lost 6 bases, leaving 7 bases of the junction unmatched. Germline V gene lookup returns CDR1 SQVTM and CDR2 ANQGSEA. The CDR3 is 15 amino acids.

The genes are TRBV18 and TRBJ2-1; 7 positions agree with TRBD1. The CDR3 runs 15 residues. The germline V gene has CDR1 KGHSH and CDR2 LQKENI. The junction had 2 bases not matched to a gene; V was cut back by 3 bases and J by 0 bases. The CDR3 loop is CASSPYRGSYNEQFF. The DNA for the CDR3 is TGTGCCAGCTCACCCTACAGGGGCTCCTACAATGAGCAGTTCTTC. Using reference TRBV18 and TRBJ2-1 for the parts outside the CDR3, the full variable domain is NAGVMQNPRHLVRRRGQEARLRCSPMKGHSHVYWYRQLPEEGLKFMVYLQKENIIDESGMPKERFSAEFPKEGPSILRIQQVVRGDSAAYFCASSPYRGSYNEQFFGPGTRLTVL.

CDR3 DNA: TGCGCCAGCAGCACCCCCGGGACTCCTCGAGATACGCAGTATTTT. The encoded protein is CASSTPGTPRDTQYF. This chain joins TRBV5-1 and TRBJ2-3; TRBD2 might be the D (6 bases). From germline, CDR1 is SGHRS and CDR2 YFSETQ. V lost 4 bases and J lost 5, with 17 bases in between. This CDR3 comprises 15 residues.

The CDR3 DNA reads TGTGCCAGCAGGAGCCACGGGGGGGGGACTTACAATGAGCAGTTCTTC. As protein: CASRSHGGGTYNEQFF. V gene TRBV27 combines with J gene TRBJ2-1; TRBD2 agrees at 8 bases. Germline V gene sequence: CDR1 MNHEY, CDR2 SMNVEV (reference sequence). Trimming removed 6 bases from V and 4 bases from J; junction bases left unmatched: 11. The CDR3 runs 16 residues.

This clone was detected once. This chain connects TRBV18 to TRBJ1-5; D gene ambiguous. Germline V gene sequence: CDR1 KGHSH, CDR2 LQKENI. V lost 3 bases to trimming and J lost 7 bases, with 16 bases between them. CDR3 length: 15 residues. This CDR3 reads CASSPTKGPQQPQHF. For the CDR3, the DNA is TGTGCCAGCTCACCGACAAAAGGACCCCAGCAGCCCCAGCATTTT.

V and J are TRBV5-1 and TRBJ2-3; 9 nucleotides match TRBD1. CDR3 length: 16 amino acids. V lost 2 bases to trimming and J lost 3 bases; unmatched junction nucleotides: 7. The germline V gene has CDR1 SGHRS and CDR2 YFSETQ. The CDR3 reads CASSFPGQGGTDTQYF. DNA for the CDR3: TGCGCCAGCAGCTTTCCGGGACAGGGAGGTACAGATACGCAGTATTTT.

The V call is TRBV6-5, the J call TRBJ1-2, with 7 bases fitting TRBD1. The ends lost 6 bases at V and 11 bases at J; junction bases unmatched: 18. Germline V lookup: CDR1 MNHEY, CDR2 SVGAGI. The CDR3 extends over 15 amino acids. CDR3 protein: CASSPLAKQGKVYTF. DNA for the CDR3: TGTGCCAGCAGCCCCTTAGCAAAACAGGGGAAGGTTTACACCTTC.

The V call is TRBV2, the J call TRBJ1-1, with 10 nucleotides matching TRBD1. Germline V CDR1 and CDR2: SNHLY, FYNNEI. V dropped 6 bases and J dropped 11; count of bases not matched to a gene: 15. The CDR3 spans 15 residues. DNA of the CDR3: TGTGCCAGCAGCAAACATACTGGGACAGGGGAGAGGGCTTTCTTT. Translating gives CASSKHTGTGERAFF.

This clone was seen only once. CDR3 in amino acids: CASSSGAGNEQFF. CDR3 coding DNA: TGTGCCAGCAGCTCGGGGGCGGGCAATGAGCAGTTCTTC. The chain employs TRBV7-2 and TRBJ2-1; perhaps D is TRBD1 or TRBD2 (6 bases each). V was clipped by 4 bases and J by 6 bases, with 10 bases between them. Per germline, CDR1 SGHTA and CDR2 FQGNSA. The CDR3 spans 13 residues. The variable domain in full, with the rest retrieved from reference TRBV7-2 and TRBJ2-1, is GAGVSQSPSNKVTEKGKDVELRCDPISGHTALYWYRQSLGQGLEFLIYFQGNSAPDKSGLPSDRFSAERTGGSVSTLTIQRTQQEDSAVYLCASSSGAGNEQFFGPGTRLTVL.